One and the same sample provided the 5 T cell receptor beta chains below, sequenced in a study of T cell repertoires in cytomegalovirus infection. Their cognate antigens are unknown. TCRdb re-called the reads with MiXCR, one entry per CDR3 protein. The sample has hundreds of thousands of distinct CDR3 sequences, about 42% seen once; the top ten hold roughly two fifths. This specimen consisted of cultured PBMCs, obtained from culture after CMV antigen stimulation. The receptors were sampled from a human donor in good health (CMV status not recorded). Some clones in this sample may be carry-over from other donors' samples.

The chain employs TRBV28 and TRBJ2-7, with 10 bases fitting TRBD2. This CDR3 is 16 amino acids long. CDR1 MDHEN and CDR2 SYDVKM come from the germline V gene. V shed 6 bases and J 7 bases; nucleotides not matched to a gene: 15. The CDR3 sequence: CASSSHGTSAKREQYF. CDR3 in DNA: TGTGCCAGCAGCAGCCACGGGACTAGCGCAAAACGTGAGCAGTACTTC. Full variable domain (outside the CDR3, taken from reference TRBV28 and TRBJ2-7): DVKVTQSSRYLVKRTGEKVFLECVQDMDHENMFWYRQDPGLGLRLIYFSYDVKMKEKGDIPEGYSVSREKKERFSLILESASTNQTSMYLCASSSHGTSAKREQYFGPGTRLTVT.

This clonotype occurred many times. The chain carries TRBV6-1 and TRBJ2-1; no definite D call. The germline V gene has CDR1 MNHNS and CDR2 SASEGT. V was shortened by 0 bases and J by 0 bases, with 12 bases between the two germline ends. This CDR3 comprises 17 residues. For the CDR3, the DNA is TGTGCCAGCAGTGAAGCCCCGGCCTTTGTCTCCTACAATGAGCAGTTCTTC. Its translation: CASSEAPAFVSYNEQFF.

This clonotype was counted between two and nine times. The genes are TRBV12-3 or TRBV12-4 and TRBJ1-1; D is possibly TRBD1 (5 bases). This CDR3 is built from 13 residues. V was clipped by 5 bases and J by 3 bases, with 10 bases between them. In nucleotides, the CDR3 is TGTGCCAGCAGTCAGGGTTTAGACACTGAAGCTTTCTTT. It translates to CASSQGLDTEAFF.

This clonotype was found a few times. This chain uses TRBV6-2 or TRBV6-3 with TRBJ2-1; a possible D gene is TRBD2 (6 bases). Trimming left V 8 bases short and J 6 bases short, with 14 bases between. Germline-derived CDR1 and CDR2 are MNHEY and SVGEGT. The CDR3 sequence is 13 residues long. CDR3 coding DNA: TGTGCCAGCGGGACTCCCCCGGCCAATGAGCAGTTCTTC. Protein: CASGTPPANEQFF.

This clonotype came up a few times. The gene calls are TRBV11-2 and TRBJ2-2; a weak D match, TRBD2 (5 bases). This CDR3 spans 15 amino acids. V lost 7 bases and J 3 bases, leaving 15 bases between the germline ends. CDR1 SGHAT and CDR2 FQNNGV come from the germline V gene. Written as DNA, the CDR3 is TGTGCCAGCACTTCACTAGGACCCTACACCGGGGAGCTGTTTTTT. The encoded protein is CASTSLGPYTGELFF.